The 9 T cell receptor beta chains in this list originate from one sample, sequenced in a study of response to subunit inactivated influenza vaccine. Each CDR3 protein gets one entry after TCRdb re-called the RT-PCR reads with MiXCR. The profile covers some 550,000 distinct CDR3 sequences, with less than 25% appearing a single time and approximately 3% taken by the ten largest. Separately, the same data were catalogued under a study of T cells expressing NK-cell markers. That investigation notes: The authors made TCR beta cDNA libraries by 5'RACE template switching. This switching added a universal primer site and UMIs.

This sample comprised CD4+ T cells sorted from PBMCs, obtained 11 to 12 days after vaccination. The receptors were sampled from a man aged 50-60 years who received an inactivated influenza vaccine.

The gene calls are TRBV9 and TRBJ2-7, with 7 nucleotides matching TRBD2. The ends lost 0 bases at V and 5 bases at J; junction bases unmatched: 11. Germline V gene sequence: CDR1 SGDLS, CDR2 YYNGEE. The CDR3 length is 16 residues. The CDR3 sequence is CASSVATGGSFHEQYF. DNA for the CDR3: TGTGCCAGCAGCGTAGCTACCGGCGGGAGTTTCCACGAGCAGTACTTC.

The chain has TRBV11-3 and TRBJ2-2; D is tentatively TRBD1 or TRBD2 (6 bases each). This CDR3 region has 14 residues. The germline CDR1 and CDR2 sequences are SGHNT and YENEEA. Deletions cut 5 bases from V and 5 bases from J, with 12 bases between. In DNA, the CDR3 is TGTGCCAGCAGCCACGGGGGCCGGACCGGGGAGCTGTTTTTT. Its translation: CASSHGGRTGELFF.

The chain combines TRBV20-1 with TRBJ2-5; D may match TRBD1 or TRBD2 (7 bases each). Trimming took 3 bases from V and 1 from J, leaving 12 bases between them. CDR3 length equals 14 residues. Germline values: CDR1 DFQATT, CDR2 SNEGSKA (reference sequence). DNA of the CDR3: TGCAGTGCTAGTTGGGAGGGGGCCCAAGAGACCCAGTACTTC. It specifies CSASWEGAQETQYF.

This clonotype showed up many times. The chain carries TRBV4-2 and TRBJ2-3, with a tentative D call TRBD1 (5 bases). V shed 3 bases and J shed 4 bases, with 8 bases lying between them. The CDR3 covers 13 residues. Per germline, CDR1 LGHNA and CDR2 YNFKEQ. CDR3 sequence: CASSQGLADTQYF. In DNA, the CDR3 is TGTGCCAGCAGCCAGGGGCTCGCAGATACGCAGTATTTT.

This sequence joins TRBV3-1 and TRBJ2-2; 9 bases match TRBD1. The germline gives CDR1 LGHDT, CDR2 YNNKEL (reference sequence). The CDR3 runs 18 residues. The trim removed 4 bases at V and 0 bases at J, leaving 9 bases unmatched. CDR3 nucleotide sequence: TGTGCCAGCAGCCCACAACCGGGACAGGGAACGAACACCGGGGAGCTGTTTTTT. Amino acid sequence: CASSPQPGQGTNTGELFF.

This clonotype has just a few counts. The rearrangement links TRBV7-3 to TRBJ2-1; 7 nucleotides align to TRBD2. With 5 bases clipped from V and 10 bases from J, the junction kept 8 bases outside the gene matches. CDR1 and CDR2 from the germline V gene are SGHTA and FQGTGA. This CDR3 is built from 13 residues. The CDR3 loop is CASSPGTGGEQFF. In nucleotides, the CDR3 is TGTGCCAGCAGCCCTGGGACGGGAGGAGAGCAGTTCTTC.

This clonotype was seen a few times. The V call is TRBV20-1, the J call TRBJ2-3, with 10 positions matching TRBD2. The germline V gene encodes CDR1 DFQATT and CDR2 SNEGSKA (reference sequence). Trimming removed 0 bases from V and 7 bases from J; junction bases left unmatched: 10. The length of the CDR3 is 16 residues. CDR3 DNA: TGCAGTGCTAGAGATCCTACTAGCGGGGCATCCTATACGCAGTATTTT. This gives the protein CSARDPTSGASYTQYF.

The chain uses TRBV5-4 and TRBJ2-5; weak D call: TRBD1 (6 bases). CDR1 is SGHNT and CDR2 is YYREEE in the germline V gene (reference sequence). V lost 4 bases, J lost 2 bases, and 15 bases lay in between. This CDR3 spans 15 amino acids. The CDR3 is CASSLSGTLQETQYF. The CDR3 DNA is TGTGCCAGCAGCCTATCCGGGACACTTCAAGAGACCCAGTACTTC.

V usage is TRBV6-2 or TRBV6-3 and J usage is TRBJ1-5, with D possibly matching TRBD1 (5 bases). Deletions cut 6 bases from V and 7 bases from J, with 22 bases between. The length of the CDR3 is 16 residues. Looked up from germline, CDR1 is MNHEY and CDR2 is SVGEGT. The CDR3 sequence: CASSENPWGSWQPQHF. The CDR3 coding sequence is TGTGCCAGCAGCGAAAATCCATGGGGCTCATGGCAGCCCCAGCATTTT.